This T cell receptor (beta chain) appears in the sequencing data of a study of control samples from healthy donors and cancer patients. CDR1 and CDR2 from the germline V gene are SGHRS and YFSETQ. The V gene lost 2 bases and the J gene lost 4 bases, with 6 bases spanning the gap. CDR3 length: 13 residues. Measured with immunoSEQ multiplex PCR; TCRdb has only the in-frame clones, and not every one. Here the sample spans roughly 200,000 clones, over 85% being singletons. The sample consisted of blood. The V and J genes are TRBV5-1 and TRBJ1-4; D gene unclear. The TCR was taken from a man between 18 and 35 years old in good health. CDR3 amino acids: CASSFTVNEKLFF. The CDR3, as DNA: TGCGCCAGCAGCTTTACGGTTAATGAAAAACTGTTTTTT.